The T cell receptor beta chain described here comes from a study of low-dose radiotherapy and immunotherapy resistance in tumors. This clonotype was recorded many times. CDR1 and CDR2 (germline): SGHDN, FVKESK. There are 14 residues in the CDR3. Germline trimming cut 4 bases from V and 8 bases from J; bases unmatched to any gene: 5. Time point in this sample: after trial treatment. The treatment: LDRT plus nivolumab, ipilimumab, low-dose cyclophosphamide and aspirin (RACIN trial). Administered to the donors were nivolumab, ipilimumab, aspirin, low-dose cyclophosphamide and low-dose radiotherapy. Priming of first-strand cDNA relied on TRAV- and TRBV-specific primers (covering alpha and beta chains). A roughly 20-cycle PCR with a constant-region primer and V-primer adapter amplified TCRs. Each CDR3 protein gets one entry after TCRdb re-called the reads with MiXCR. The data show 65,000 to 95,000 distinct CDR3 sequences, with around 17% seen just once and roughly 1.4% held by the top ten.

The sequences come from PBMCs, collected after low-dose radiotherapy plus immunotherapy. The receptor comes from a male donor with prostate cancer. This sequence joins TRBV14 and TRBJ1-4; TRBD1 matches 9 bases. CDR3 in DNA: TGTGCCAGCAGCCCCGGGACAGGGAACGAAAAACTGTTTTTT. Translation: CASSPGTGNEKLFF.